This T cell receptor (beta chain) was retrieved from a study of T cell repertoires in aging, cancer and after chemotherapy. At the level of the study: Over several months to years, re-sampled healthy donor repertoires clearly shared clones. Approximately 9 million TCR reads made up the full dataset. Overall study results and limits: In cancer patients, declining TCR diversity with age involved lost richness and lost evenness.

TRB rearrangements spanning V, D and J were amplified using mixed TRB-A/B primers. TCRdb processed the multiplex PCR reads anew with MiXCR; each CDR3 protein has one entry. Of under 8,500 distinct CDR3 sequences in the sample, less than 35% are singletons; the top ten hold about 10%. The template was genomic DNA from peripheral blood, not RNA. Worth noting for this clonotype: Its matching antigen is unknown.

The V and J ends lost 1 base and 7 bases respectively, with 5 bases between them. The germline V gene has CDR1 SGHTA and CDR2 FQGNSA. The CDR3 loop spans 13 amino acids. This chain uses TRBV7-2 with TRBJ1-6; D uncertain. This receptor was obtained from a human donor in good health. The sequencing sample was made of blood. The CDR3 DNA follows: TGTGCCAGCAGCTTAGGGACCAATTCACCCCTCCACTTT. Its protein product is CASSLGTNSPLHF. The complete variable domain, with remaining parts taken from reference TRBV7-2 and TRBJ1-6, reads GAGVSQSPSNKVTEKGKDVELRCDPISGHTALYWYRQSLGQGLEFLIYFQGNSAPDKSGLPSDRFSAERTGGSVSTLTIQRTQQEDSAVYLCASSLGTNSPLHFGNGTRLTVT.